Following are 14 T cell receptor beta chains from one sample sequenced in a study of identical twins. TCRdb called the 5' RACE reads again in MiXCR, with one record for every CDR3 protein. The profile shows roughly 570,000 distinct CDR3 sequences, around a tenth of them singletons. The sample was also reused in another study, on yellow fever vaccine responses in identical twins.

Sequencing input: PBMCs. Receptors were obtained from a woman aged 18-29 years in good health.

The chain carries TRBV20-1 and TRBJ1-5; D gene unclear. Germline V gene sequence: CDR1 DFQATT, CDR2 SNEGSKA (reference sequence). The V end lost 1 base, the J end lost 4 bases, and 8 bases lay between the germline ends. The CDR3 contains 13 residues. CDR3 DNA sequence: TGCAGTGCTAGAGGCAGCCAGAATCAGCCCCAGCATTTT. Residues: CSARGSQNQPQHF.

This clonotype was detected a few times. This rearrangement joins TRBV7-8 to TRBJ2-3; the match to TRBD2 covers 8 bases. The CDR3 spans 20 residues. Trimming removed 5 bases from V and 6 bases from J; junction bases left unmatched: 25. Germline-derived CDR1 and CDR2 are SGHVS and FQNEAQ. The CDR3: CASSRNRGGTERHTWDTQYF. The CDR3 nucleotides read TGTGCCAGCAGCAGGAATCGGGGGGGTACGGAGCGCCACACTTGGGATACGCAGTATTTT. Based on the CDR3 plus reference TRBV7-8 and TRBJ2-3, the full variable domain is GAGVSQSPRYKVAKRGQDVALRCDPISGHVSLFWYQQALGQGPEFLTYFQNEAQLDKSGLPSDRFFAERPEGSVSTLKIQRTQQEDSAVYLCASSRNRGGTERHTWDTQYFGPGTRLTVL.

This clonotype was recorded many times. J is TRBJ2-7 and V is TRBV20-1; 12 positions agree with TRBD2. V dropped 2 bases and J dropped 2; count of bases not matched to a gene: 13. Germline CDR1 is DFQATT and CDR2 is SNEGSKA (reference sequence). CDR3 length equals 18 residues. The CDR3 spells CSARTQTRGLAGTYEQYF. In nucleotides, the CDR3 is TGCAGTGCTAGAACTCAAACTCGAGGACTAGCGGGGACCTACGAGCAGTACTTC.

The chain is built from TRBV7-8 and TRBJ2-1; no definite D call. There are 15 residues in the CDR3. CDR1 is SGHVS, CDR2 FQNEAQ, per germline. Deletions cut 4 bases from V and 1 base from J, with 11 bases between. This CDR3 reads CASSSTFESYNEQFF. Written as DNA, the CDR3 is TGTGCCAGCAGCTCCACCTTTGAGTCCTACAATGAGCAGTTCTTC.

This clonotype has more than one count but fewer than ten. This chain's CDR3 is CASSYTSDGTQYF. In DNA form, the CDR3 reads TGTGCCAGCAGCTATACTAGCGACGGTACGCAGTATTTT. The V and J genes are TRBV6-2 or TRBV6-3 and TRBJ2-3, with 7 bases identical to TRBD2. The CDR3 is 13 residues long. J was trimmed by 8 bases and V by 6 bases; bases with no gene match: 8. Germline CDR1 MNHEY, CDR2 SVGEGT.

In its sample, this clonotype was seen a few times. The CDR3 region is CASSQVFSGTYEQYF. The CDR3 DNA reads TGCGCCAGCAGCCAAGTATTTAGCGGAACCTACGAGCAGTACTTC. The rearrangement joins TRBV4-3 to TRBJ2-7; TRBD2 might be the D (6 bases). CDR3 length: 15 amino acids. Germline V CDR1 and CDR2: LGHNA, YSLEER. V was cut by 1 base and J by 2 bases, with 12 bases left in between.

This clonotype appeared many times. The CDR3: CASSETADYTDTQYF. As DNA, the CDR3 is TGTGCCAGCAGTGAGACGGCTGATTACACAGATACGCAGTATTTT. This sequence joins TRBV25-1 and TRBJ2-3; D gene uncertain. Germline assignment: CDR1 MGHDK and CDR2 SYGVNS. V was cut by 3 bases and J by 2 bases, with 12 bases left in between. CDR3 length equals 15 residues.

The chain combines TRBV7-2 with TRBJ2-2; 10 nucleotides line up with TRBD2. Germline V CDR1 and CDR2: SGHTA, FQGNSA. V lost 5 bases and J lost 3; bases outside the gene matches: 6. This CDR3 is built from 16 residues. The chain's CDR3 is CASSPLAGAYTGELFF. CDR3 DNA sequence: TGTGCCAGCAGCCCTCTAGCGGGAGCGTACACCGGGGAGCTGTTTTTT.

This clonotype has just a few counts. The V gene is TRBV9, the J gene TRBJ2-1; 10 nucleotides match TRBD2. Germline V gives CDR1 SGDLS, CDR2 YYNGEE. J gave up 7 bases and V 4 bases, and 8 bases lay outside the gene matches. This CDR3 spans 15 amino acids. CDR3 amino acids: CASSISGGAGNEQFF. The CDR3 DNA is TGTGCCAGCAGCATCAGCGGGGGGGCCGGGAATGAGCAGTTCTTC.

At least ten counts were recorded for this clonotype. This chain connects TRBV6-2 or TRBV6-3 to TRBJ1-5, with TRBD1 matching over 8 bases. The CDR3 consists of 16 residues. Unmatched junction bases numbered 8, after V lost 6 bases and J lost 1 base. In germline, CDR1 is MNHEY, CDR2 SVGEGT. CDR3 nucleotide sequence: TGTGCCAGCAGCATCGACAGGGGTGGAAGCAATCAGCCCCAGCATTTT. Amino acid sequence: CASSIDRGGSNQPQHF.

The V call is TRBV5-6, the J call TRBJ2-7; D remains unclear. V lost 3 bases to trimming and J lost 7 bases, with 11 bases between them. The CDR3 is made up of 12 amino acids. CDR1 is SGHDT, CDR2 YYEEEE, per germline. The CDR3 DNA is TGTGCCAGCAGCTCGGGTCTGAAAGAGCAGTACTTC. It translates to CASSSGLKEQYF.

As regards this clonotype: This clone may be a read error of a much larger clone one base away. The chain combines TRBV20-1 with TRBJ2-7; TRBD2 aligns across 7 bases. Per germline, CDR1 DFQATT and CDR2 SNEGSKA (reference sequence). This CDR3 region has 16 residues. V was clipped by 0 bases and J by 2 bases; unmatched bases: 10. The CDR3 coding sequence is TGCAGTGCTAGAGATCTGGCCGGGGAGGGCACCTACGAGCAGTACTTC. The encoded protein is CSARDLAGEGTYEQYF.

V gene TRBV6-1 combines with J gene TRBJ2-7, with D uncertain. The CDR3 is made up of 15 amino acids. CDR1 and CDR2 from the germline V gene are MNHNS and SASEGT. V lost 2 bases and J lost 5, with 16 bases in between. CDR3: CASSESVSLGHEQYF. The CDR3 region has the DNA TGTGCCAGCAGTGAATCGGTTTCCTTAGGCCACGAGCAGTACTTC.

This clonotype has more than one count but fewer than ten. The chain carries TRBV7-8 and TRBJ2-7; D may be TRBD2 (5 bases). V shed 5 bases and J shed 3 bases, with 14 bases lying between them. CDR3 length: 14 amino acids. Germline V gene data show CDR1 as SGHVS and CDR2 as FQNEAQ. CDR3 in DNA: TGTGCCAGCAGCGTAGGACTCAAAGGCTACGAGCAGTACTTC. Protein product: CASSVGLKGYEQYF.